The entry below gives a single T cell receptor (beta chain) sequence along with its context. This clonotype showed up many times. Its antigen specificity is not known. No base quality information exists; no much larger clone differs at one position. The source of the sample is a study of T cells in Graves' hyperthyroidism and ophthalmopathy (dated by TCRdb to the late 2010s). In the study overall: Peripheral blood samples were taken at initial diagnosis, before any treatment was given. Once sampling was done, hyperthyroidism patients were given methimazole at a starting dose of 30 mg daily, whereas ophthalmopathy patients were given high-dose intravenous methylprednisolone. For training and testing, the 80 to 100 patients in the discovery cohort were randomly divided in a 7:3 ratio. Prospective prediction of ophthalmopathy was tested in an independent validation cohort of some 19 hyperthyroidism patients and 15 to 17 patients who later progressed to ophthalmopathy. A discovery cohort of about a hundred patients, approximately 45 with Graves' ophthalmopathy and 55 to 60 with stable Graves' hyperthyroidism, was used to find distinguishing TCR V-J signatures. The study also compared thyroid tissue and blood T-cell repertoires from more than 5 Graves' hyperthyroidism patients. The paper reports TCR Vbeta CDR3 sequencing of about 140 peripheral blood samples: some 44 ophthalmopathy, 70 to 85 hyperthyroidism and around 17 progressor patients. Study-wide conclusions, independent of this receptor: In validation, the model predicted progression to ophthalmopathy with approximately 71% sensitivity and 72% to 85% specificity, a median of about 6.7 months before onset. Most expanded thyroid clonotypes (frequency above 0.001) were also detected in blood, a finding suggesting that blood repertoires may reflect thyroid immune responses. Sample size was not statistically predetermined, and blinding of investigators to group allocation was not performed. A 13 V-J signature model separated ophthalmopathy from stable hyperthyroidism, with over 85% sensitivity and 81.08% specificity in cross-validation and 80%/75% in testing.

The TCR beta CDR3 regions were amplified from RNA transcripts. A first-round RT-PCR of the TCR CDR3 used the HTBI primer set with the Qiagen OneStep RT-PCR kit. Libraries were constructed in a second round of multiplex PCR, after which size selection and purification were carried out. Sequencing of the libraries was done on an Illumina HiSeq2000 using paired-end 100 bp reads. In the original analysis: SOAPnuke was used to process the raw data, removing reads that contained adapters or uncalled bases, had a mean Phred below 15, or lacked an exact match to the constant primer or identifier. High-quality paired reads were merged using COPE v1.2.5, and each unique nucleotide sequence was defined as a clonotype. MiTCR v1.1 was used to align clonotypes to the IMGT TRBV, TRBD and TRBJ reference segments. Only V-J combinations with frequency above 0.0001, covering 99% to 99.2% of repertoires, were analysed. A TCS score was defined as the ratio between F50 (clonal expansion) and ExV (chaos), using BLOSUM62-based TCRdist between CDR3 peptides within each V-J. Welch's t-statistics and random forest reduced fewer than 550 V-J features to roughly 13, which were used in a naive Bayes classifier (R e1071). TCRdb reanalyzed the raw reads on its own, using fastp at Q25 for trimming and MiXCR for clone calling, and kept in-frame beta chains. Identical CDR3 proteins give one entry, which carries the most common genes and DNA. For this entry, the V and J calls and clone size follow TCRdb and not the study's own pipeline. This sample gives about 300,000 distinct CDR3 sequences in total; approximately 15% of them show up just once. Roughly 8.2% of the sample is taken by the ten largest.

Stable Graves' hyperthyroidism was defined as the absence of progression to ophthalmopathy over 18 months of follow-up. Hyperthyroidism patients were newly diagnosed, had a disease duration of under 2 months, and were aged 18 to 65 years. Exclusion was applied to patients with uncontrolled infections, other autoimmune diseases, pregnancy or lactation. Diagnoses relied on clinical symptoms, serum thyroxine and TRAb, thyroid ultrasound and orbital computed tomography. Ficoll-Paque density gradient centrifugation was used to isolate PBMCs from around 10 ml of fresh peripheral blood. Total RNA was extracted using Trizol reagent, and RNA quality was assessed on an Agilent 2100 Bioanalyzer. V is pared back by 2 bases and J by 7 bases, with 9 bases lying between the germline termini. Taken from cysteine to phenylalanine, the CDR3 has 12 residues. Just the 36-base CDR3 DNA is kept, in frame starting at base 1. CDR1 and CDR2 were assigned from the germline V gene (reference sequence) as LGHDT and YNNKEL.

The sequenced material came from blood. The receptor was isolated from a woman aged 40 to 49 with Graves' hyperthyroidism. The sequence links TRBV3-1 to TRBJ2-7; TRBD2 is a weak D gene call, 5 bases matching. The DNA sequence reads TGTGCCAGCAGCCAACTAGCAGGAGAGCAGTACTTC. Its translation reads: CASSQLAGEQYF.